This T cell receptor (beta chain) is drawn from a study of T cell responses to AZD1222 COVID-19 vaccine. Study outcomes and limitations: Without day 14 samples, only post-peak T cell repertoires were studied. White British donors predominated, females outnumbered males, and clonal diversity was possibly underestimated. Spike-specific TCRs gained breadth and depth after people received two AZD1222 doses. At 160-218 and 743-854, vaccine-associated CD4 TCRs were dominant, and they spanned spike.

Measured with immunoSEQ multiplex PCR; TCRdb has only the in-frame clones, and not every one. The sample lists about 150,000 clones; roughly 91% were seen once. Concerning this clone itself: The antigen remains undetermined.

The clonotype originates from an adult who received the AZD1222 COVID-19 vaccine. Sequences were derived from peripheral blood, sampled 28 days after the second AZD1222 dose.

CDR3 loop: CASSSITGGTYGYTF. The CDR3 DNA reads TGTGCCAGCAGTTCAATCACAGGGGGCACGTATGGCTACACCTTC. The chain links TRBV6-5 to TRBJ1-2, with 9 bases matching TRBD1. J was trimmed by 5 bases and V by 4 bases; bases with no gene match: 8. This CDR3 comprises 15 residues. In germline, CDR1 is MNHEY, CDR2 SVGAGI.